This record concerns one TCR beta chain sequence. Its matching antigen is unknown. Germline assignment: CDR1 GTSNPN and CDR2 SVGIG (reference sequence). The CDR3 is 12 amino acids. V was cut by 3 bases and J by 7 bases, with 7 bases left in between. The data are from a study of cytomegalovirus exposure and HLA in healthy donors. Study-level results: Rarity characterized most TCR sequences, yet some public TCRs appeared in many donors.

Amplification used 60 Vbeta primers and 13 Jbeta primers. Produced via immunoSEQ multiplex PCR; TCRdb's table is partial and in-frame only. Found here are 70,000 to 80,000 clones; the top ten clones hold 2.7%. Material: PBMCs. This TCR was recovered from a middle-aged man in good health and CMV-seronegative. The V gene is TRBV30, the J gene TRBJ1-6, with D uncertain. The CDR3 is CAWRNQNSPLHF. The CDR3 DNA sequence: TGTGCCTGGAGAAATCAGAATTCACCCCTCCACTTT.